These 11 T cell receptor beta chains were all obtained from the same sample, sequenced in a study of beta chain features in type 1 diabetes. Regarding the study as a whole: Type 1 diabetes patients showed a moderate but significant shortening of TCRB CDR3s in all four CD4+ subsets.

Of the isolated RNA, all was reverse transcribed, and so the sequenced material was expressed TCRB transcripts. TCRdb keeps only in-frame clones here, not all; method: immunoSEQ multiplex PCR. The sample includes around 250,000 clones, around 15% seen only once; the top ten take approximately 0.015%. Antigen specificity for these receptors is unknown. Sequencing was carried out using naive CD4+ T cells from blood. Receptors were obtained from a man aged 30 to 39 with type 1 diabetes.

V is TRBV5-1 and J is TRBJ2-7; TRBD2 matches at 8 bases. There are 15 residues in the CDR3. From germline, CDR1 is SGHRS and CDR2 YFSETQ. V lost 2 bases, J lost 0 bases, and 4 bases stayed unmatched. The CDR3 region is CASSFLSGNSYEQYF. The CDR3 DNA sequence: TGCGCCAGCAGCTTCCTTAGCGGGAACTCCTACGAGCAGTACTTC.

As DNA, the CDR3 is TGTGCCAGCAGCCCCGTGACAGCTATCTATGGCTACACCTTC. It translates to CASSPVTAIYGYTF. The genes are TRBV6-5 and TRBJ1-2; TRBD1 is a possible D gene (5 bases). From germline, CDR1 is MNHEY and CDR2 SVGAGI. The CDR3 loop spans 14 amino acids. The V and J ends lost 6 bases and 4 bases respectively, with 15 bases between them.

The V and J genes are TRBV19 and TRBJ1-2; no clear D gene. V was clipped by 1 base and J by 0 bases, with 9 bases between them. Germline-derived CDR1 and CDR2 are LNHDA and SQIVND (reference sequence). The CDR3 spans 15 residues. The CDR3 DNA reads TGTGCCAGTAGTATAGGTCCACAAACTAACTATGGCTACACCTTC. Protein: CASSIGPQTNYGYTF.

J is TRBJ2-1 and V is TRBV7-9; D possibly corresponds to TRBD1 (6 bases). The CDR3 is 16 residues long. Trimming left V 5 bases short and J 4 bases short, with 18 bases between. Germline V gene data show CDR1 as SEHNR and CDR2 as FQNEAQ (reference sequence). The CDR3: CASSRNRVTPYNEQFF. For the CDR3, the DNA is TGTGCCAGCAGCCGAAACAGGGTTACTCCATACAATGAGCAGTTCTTC. The complete variable domain, with remaining parts taken from reference TRBV7-9 and TRBJ2-1, reads DTGVSQNPRHKITKRGQNVTFRCDPISEHNRLYWYRQTLGQGPEFLTYFQNEAQLEKSRLLSDRFSAERPKGSFSTLEIQRTEQGDSAMYLCASSRNRVTPYNEQFFGPGTRLTVL.

This clone occurred a few times. The genes are TRBV7-9 and TRBJ2-3; D gene uncertain. Trimming removed 0 bases at V and 3 bases at J, with 7 bases between. From germline, CDR1 is SEHNR and CDR2 FQNEAQ (reference sequence). The length of the CDR3 is 14 residues. This CDR3 is CASSLARSTDTQYF. The CDR3 DNA follows: TGTGCCAGCAGCTTAGCGCGGAGTACAGATACGCAGTATTTT.

Details on this clone: Other nucleotide sequences in the sample specify the same CDR3. V usage is TRBV5-1 and J usage is TRBJ2-7, with 11 bases that match TRBD2. The CDR3 has 16 residues. The V gene's germline CDR1 is SGHRS and CDR2 YFSETQ. V lost 4 bases, J lost 0 bases, and 6 bases stayed unmatched. CDR3: CASSLGTSGPSYEQYF. CDR3 nucleotide sequence: TGCGCCAGCAGCCTAGGGACTAGCGGACCCTCCTACGAGCAGTACTTC. The full variable domain, rest sourced from reference TRBV5-1 and TRBJ2-7, is KAGVTQTPRYLIKTRGQQVTLSCSPISGHRSVSWYQQTPGQGLQFLFEYFSETQRNKGNFPGRFSGRQFSNSRSEMNVSTLELGDSALYLCASSLGTSGPSYEQYFGPGTRLTVT.

The sample holds a few counts of this clone. The chain uses TRBV20-1 and TRBJ1-1; TRBD1 might be the D (6 bases). The CDR3 sequence is 11 residues long. Germline assignment: CDR1 DFQATT and CDR2 SNEGSKA (reference sequence). CDR3 residues: CIGGGRTEAFF. The CDR3 region has the DNA TGCATAGGTGGGGGCCGGACTGAAGCTTTCTTT.

This chain joins TRBV7-2 and TRBJ2-1, with 8 bases identical to TRBD1. V shed 0 bases and J 9 bases; nucleotides not matched to a gene: 10. The CDR3 contains 16 residues. Germline V gives CDR1 SGHTA, CDR2 FQGNSA. CDR3 coding DNA: TGTGCCAGCAGCTTAGCGAGGTTGCAGGGGGCGGGTGAGCAGTTCTTC. It yields the protein CASSLARLQGAGEQFF.

This chain joins TRBV29-1 and TRBJ2-4, with TRBD1 identical over 11 bases. Germline CDR1 is SQVTM and CDR2 is ANQGSEA. The CDR3 has 15 residues. The V and J ends lost 4 bases and 2 bases, in that order; junction bases with no gene match: 4. Here the CDR3 DNA reads TGCAGCGTTGTGGGGACAGGGGGTTCCAAAAACATTCAGTACTTC. Protein sequence: CSVVGTGGSKNIQYF.

The chain links TRBV7-2 to TRBJ2-7; D might be TRBD1 (6 bases). This CDR3 region has 12 residues. With 5 bases removed from V and 6 bases from J, the gap between germline ends came to 11 bases. CDR1 and CDR2 (germline): SGHTA, FQGNSA. The CDR3 DNA sequence: TGTGCCAGCAGCCAACAGGGACGCGAGCAGTACTTC. Translated, it gives CASSQQGREQYF.

This clone was observed a handful of times. This rearrangement joins TRBV7-9 to TRBJ1-1, with 9 bases matching TRBD1. The CDR3 contains 13 residues. V gave up 2 bases and J gave up 13 bases; unmatched junction bases: 8. Looked up from germline, CDR1 is SEHNR and CDR2 is FQNEAQ (reference sequence). The CDR3 nucleotides are TGTGCCAGCAGCTTAAAGGACAGGGGAATCGGTTTCTTT. Translated: CASSLKDRGIGFF.